What follows are 10 T cell receptor beta chains derived from one specimen sequenced in a study of blood T cell repertoires in COVID-19. TCRdb's copy holds only in-frame clones and misses some; the assay was immunoSEQ multiplex PCR. Of some 390,000 clones detected, 70% to 90% appear once; the ten largest clones hold around 2.9%. Material: peripheral blood. The receptors shown here come from a human donor in a cohort sampled during active COVID-19.

As DNA, the CDR3 is TGTGCCAGCAGTGGCGAAACCGCCACGAACACTGAAGCTTTCTTT. Its translation: CASSGETATNTEAFF. V gene TRBV2 combines with J gene TRBJ1-1; D unclear. The CDR3 is 15 residues long. The germline V gene encodes CDR1 SNHLY and CDR2 FYNNEI. V lost 4 bases and J lost 1, with 13 bases in between.

The rearrangement joins TRBV19 to TRBJ1-2; 8 bases map to TRBD1. CDR3 length: 17 amino acids. The V segment lost 5 bases and the J segment 4 bases; nucleotides outside the gene matches: 15. Germline V gene lookup returns CDR1 LNHDA and CDR2 SQIVND (reference sequence). CDR3 DNA sequence: TGTGCCAGTAGTCCTCGACAGGGGCTTAGGGATAGCTATGGCTACACCTTC. Its protein product is CASSPRQGLRDSYGYTF. The full variable domain, in which reference TRBV19 and TRBJ1-2 provide the parts outside the CDR3, is DGGITQSPKYLFRKEGQNVTLSCEQNLNHDAMYWYRQDPGQGLRLIYYSQIVNDFQKGDIAEGYSVSREKKESFPLTVTSAQKNPTAFYLCASSPRQGLRDSYGYTFGSGTRLTVV.

This clone came up once. The rearrangement uses TRBV2 and TRBJ2-3, with D maybe TRBD2 (5 bases). The length of the CDR3 is 16 residues. Trimming cost V 2 bases and J 4 bases, with 16 bases left between them. Looked up from germline, CDR1 is SNHLY and CDR2 is FYNNEI. The CDR3 DNA follows: TGTGCCAGCAGTGAACCGAGCGGCGACAATCCAGATACGCAGTATTTT. It codes for CASSEPSGDNPDTQYF.

The chain joins TRBV2 to TRBJ1-1; maybe TRBD1 (5 bases). With 3 bases removed from V and 3 bases from J, the gap between germline ends came to 17 bases. The CDR3 extends over 16 amino acids. In germline, CDR1 is SNHLY, CDR2 FYNNEI. CDR3 in amino acids: CASSDLRGGGDTEAFF. The CDR3 bases are TGTGCCAGCAGTGATCTGAGGGGCGGCGGGGACACTGAAGCTTTCTTT.

This clone was detected once. DNA of the CDR3: TGTGCCAGCCCTAGCGGGGGGGCCAGTAATGAGCAGTTCTTC. Protein product: CASPSGGASNEQFF. The chain is built from TRBV7-9 and TRBJ2-1; 12 nucleotides align to TRBD2. The CDR3 is made up of 14 amino acids. The germline gives CDR1 SEHNR, CDR2 FQNEAQ (reference sequence). V shed 8 bases, J shed 7 bases, and the junction held 6 bases outside the gene matches.

The chain has TRBV19 and TRBJ2-7; TRBD2 is a possible D gene (6 bases). The germline V and J ends were trimmed by 3 bases and 1 base, with 13 bases remaining between them. The CDR3 length is 15 residues. Germline CDR1 LNHDA, CDR2 SQIVND (reference sequence). The CDR3 is CASSMSGGSSYEQYF. The CDR3 DNA reads TGTGCCAGTAGTATGTCTGGGGGGAGTTCCTACGAGCAGTACTTC.

The V and J genes are TRBV3-1 (or the pseudogene TRBV3-2) and TRBJ1-2; no clear D gene. There are 18 residues in the CDR3. The ends were cut back, 4 bases at V and 0 bases at J, with 21 bases in the middle. In germline, CDR1 is LGHDT, CDR2 YNNKEL (reference sequence). CDR3 in DNA: TGTGCCAGCAGCCCAATTCACCCCCCCCAGGCGACTAACTATGGCTACACCTTC. Translating gives CASSPIHPPQATNYGYTF.

The chain employs TRBV19 and TRBJ1-2; D is ambiguous. V was trimmed by 3 bases and J by 10 bases, leaving 12 bases between them. This CDR3 comprises 12 residues. CDR1 is LNHDA, CDR2 SQIVND, per germline (reference sequence). The CDR3 bases are TGTGCCAGTAGTATTGTTAGAGGGAACTACACCTTC. This sequence encodes CASSIVRGNYTF.

V and J are TRBV7-2 and TRBJ1-4; TRBD1 aligns across 8 bases. V shed 1 base and J 8 bases; nucleotides not matched to a gene: 15. CDR1 SGHTA and CDR2 FQGNSA come from the germline V gene. CDR3 size: 18 residues. CDR3 DNA: TGTGCCAGCAGCTTAGATCGGACAGGGTCGGCGGGTAGCGAAAAACTGTTTTTT. This translates into CASSLDRTGSAGSEKLFF.

The table lists this clone with a few counts. The CDR3 loop reads CASSRDRNTEAFF. The CDR3 nucleotides read TGCGCCAGCTCCCGGGACAGGAACACTGAAGCTTTCTTT. V gene TRBV4-1 combines with J gene TRBJ1-1; 7 bases are a match to TRBD1. The CDR3 runs to 13 residues. Trimming at V came to 8 bases and at J to 1 base, leaving 4 bases not matched to a gene. Germline assignment: CDR1 MGHRA and CDR2 YSYEKL.